The source of this TCR beta chain is a study of cytomegalovirus exposure and HLA in healthy donors (dated by TCRdb to about 2017). Some background on the complete study: An earlier analysis of 587 of the donors reported 276 Gb of sequence data and around 110 million unique TCR beta sequences obtained from around 170 million T cells. Because of strong linkage in the cohort, 5 or 6 DR-DQ haplotypes were treated as single units for association and clustering. An earlier analysis of roughly 580 of the donors used high-throughput TCR beta sequencing to judge whether each TCR beta V gene segment behaved as functional or pseudogenic. Besides the first cohort of 550 to 750 subjects, a separate validation cohort made up of roughly 120 different subjects was used. Rather than drawing on any new phenotypic data, the later analysis identified candidate immune exposures from TCR beta sequences and the way those sequences occurred across donors. In a later genetic analysis, genome-wide SNP genotypes for 398 of the 666 donors were used, and that subset was treated as a discovery cohort. Among some 400 genotyped donors of the cohort, an average of about 240,000 unique TCR beta nucleotide sequences were sequenced per donor, about a sixth of them non-productive. The number of donors typed differed by locus, with 629-630 for A, B, C, DRB1 and DQB1, 522 for DQA1, 600 to 610 for DPA1, and over 400 for DPB1. HLA typing included class I and class II loci at four-digit resolution. Donor age, sex, ethnicity and CMV serostatus were compiled together with the repertoire data. A later analysis re-examined previously published TCR beta repertoires from several hundred donors and added high-resolution HLA genotyping to investigate patterns of TCR occurrence. Of the 398 genotyped donors, roughly 85% fell in the genetic ancestry cluster associated with self-reported Caucasian donors. The study aimed to test whether signatures of past pathogen exposure could be identified by cataloging public T cell receptors. An early release that covered about 600 HLA-typed donors contained approximately 320 gigabases of sequencing data and 70 million to 100 million unique TCR sequences. To predict cytomegalovirus infection status, the study brought together high-throughput TCR immunosequencing, statistical association of individual TCRs with disease status, and machine learning. The study used immunosequencing to profile the T cell repertoires of approximately 630 subjects and linked those repertoires to cytomegalovirus serostatus. Every discovery cohort repertoire had been produced on one sequencing platform.

General study outcomes and caveats: In an earlier analysis of about 550 of the donors, most TCR beta V segments were observed in productive rearrangements about 90% or about 30% of the time, broadly matching IMGT annotations. Because HLA typing was unavailable for some donors at each locus, only the typed subset was used in association tests. Sequencing depth was assumed to be roughly uniform across donors in the presence/absence analyses, though that assumption may not hold. In a later analysis, HLA-associated TCR beta chains were found to be more clonally expanded and to have lower generation probabilities than equally common non-associated chains. In a later analysis, 16,951 TCR beta sequences were associated with specific HLA alleles at a false discovery rate of 0.05. In vitro tests confirmed that a few of the cytomegalovirus-associated TCR beta chains recognize cytomegalovirus antigens. In a later analysis, the rate of TCR association differed among HLA loci, with DRB1 alleles having the most associated TCRs and HLA-C alleles having the fewest. Because counts were too low, about 18 rarely observed V segments, including chromosome 9 orphons, were left out of the earlier analysis of about 500 of the donors. In a later genetic analysis, fewer N-insertions in productive TCRs were reported among donors in an Asian-associated ancestry cluster than the 666-donor mean. This cohort had only TCR beta chains sequenced, and the lack of alpha or paired-chain data limited which features could be detected. According to a later analysis, most CMV-associated TCR beta chains appeared to be HLA-restricted, and the HLA associations seemed to be driven largely by CMV exposure. A further reported finding was that TCR beta sequences accurately predicted the HLA-A and HLA-B alleles for most subjects in the first cohort. A cluster of highly shared sequence variants was judged likely to be a technical artifact of the sequencing pipeline. The study listed over 150 TCR beta chains as associated with cytomegalovirus. A later analysis reported that several top co-occurrence clusters appeared linked to parvovirus B19, influenza, CMV and Epstein-Barr virus. In both the original and validation cohorts, the classifier was reported to diagnose cytomegalovirus status with high specificity and sensitivity. Across donors, most TCR sequences were observed very rarely, whereas some public TCRs were present in many individuals. It was suggested by the authors that the approach could potentially be generalized to other disease states and immunological phenotypes. Immune exposure information for the cohort was limited to CMV serostatus. A later genetic analysis associated a missense DCLRE1C variant with V-gene and J-gene trimming of TCR beta chains, and an independent cohort replicated the association. When HLA alleles, especially DR and DQ, strongly co-occurred, TCR associations were difficult to assign to individual alleles. Correlated functional status among segregating V segments might reflect linkage disequilibrium, but an unknown experimental factor could not be ruled out.

In total, 500 to 700 healthy bone marrow donors made up the cohort. All cohort members were sampled while nominally healthy, although unrecorded immune exposures were likely present. The donor was CMV seropositive and belonged to the group of over 250 seropositive cohort members. Each donor provided a peripheral blood sample, and peripheral blood mononuclear cells were used for TCR beta sequencing. Genomic DNA extraction from the blood cell samples was performed with the Qiagen DNeasy Blood Extraction Kit. The library was generated by the immunoSEQ multiplex PCR assay. For the multiplex PCR, a mixture combining 60 forward primers for TCR Vbeta segments and 13 reverse primers for TCR Jbeta segments was used. The CDR3 region of rearranged TCR beta genes was amplified from genomic DNA by a multiplex PCR assay. On the Illumina HiSeq System, the amplified TCR beta libraries were sequenced as 87-base-pair reads. The source study handled its data this way. A later analysis counted about 80 million unique TCR beta chains across the 550 to 700 repertoires, and roughly 10 million of these chains were shared by at least two donors. To remove PCR and sequencing errors, raw reads were error-corrected and collapsed into unique sequences using a nearest-neighbor algorithm that merged closely related sequences. Alignment of CDR3 sequences to IMGT reference sequences was used to assign V, D and J gene segments. For a sequence to be retained, at least a six-nucleotide match to both a V gene segment and a J gene segment was required. A rearrangement was called productive if the CDR3 had no stop codons and remained in frame with V and J, and every other rearrangement was called non-productive. Following IMGT convention, CDR3 was defined as the stretch from the second conserved V-encoded cysteine up to the conserved J-encoded phenylalanine. In an earlier analysis of 550 to 650 of the donors, sequences lacking an unambiguous match to a single V gene segment were excluded. An earlier analysis of approximately 590 of the donors called V segments functional above 56.7% productive rearrangements and segregating when the between-donor standard deviation exceeded 5%. A statistical classification framework was built to diagnose cytomegalovirus status from the catalog of TCR beta chain sequences. In a later analysis, V and J genes were assigned by comparing TCR nucleotide sequences against IMGT/GENE-DB human TR gene sequences. In a later analysis, CDR3 sequences and most-parsimonious VDJ recombination scenarios were assigned using the TCRdist pipeline. In a later analysis, every TCR beta chain was defined by the combination of its CDR3 amino acid sequence and its V-gene family, and reads without a unique V-gene family were dropped. To address suspected cross-contamination and a sequencing artifact, a later analysis removed 592 highly shared, low-generation-probability nucleotide sequences. In a later analysis, a clonal expansion index was calculated for each public chain from normalized within-repertoire ranks of inferred template counts. In a later analysis, generation probabilities were computed using a VDJ recombination model fitted to out-of-frame rearrangements, and the results were checked against IGoR. A later analysis scored TCR-TCR, TCR-HLA and TCR-CMV co-occurrence with hypergeometric tests, applying a repertoire-size bias correction to TCR pairs. In a later analysis, false discovery rates were estimated by permuting HLA or CMV assignments 20 times. In a later analysis, co-occurring TCRs were grouped using DBSCAN, with TCRdist sequence similarity added in when clustering inside HLA-allele-positive subsets. Repertoires with fewer than 30,000 or more than 120,000 public chains were left out of co-occurrence clustering, as were four to six repertoires with anomalous nucleotide sharing. TCRdb's version of the immuneACCESS table is confined to in-frame rearrangements and falls short of the full clone set. An unresolved V gene accounts for under half of the shortfall where checked; the remainder is of unknown origin. V, J and clone size are those of that table, while D and trimming were read from the DNA. The sample yields fewer than 85,000 clones; approximately 72% were counted once. In total, the top ten clones hold around 10% of the sample.

Note on this clone: Its antigen remains undetermined. No much larger clone is present one base from it, and per-base qualities are unavailable.

Input material: PBMCs. The sequence was collected from a woman aged 40-49 years in good health and CMV-seropositive.

The DNA is as follows: TGCGCCAGCAGTCAACACCCGGTCAGGGCCTACGAGCAGTACTTC. This yields the protein CASSQHPVRAYEQYF. The V and J segments used are TRBV23-1 and TRBJ2-7; perhaps TRBD1 is the D gene, with 5 bases matching. TRBV23-1 counts as an open reading frame of uncertain function. Trimming takes 2 bases from V and 2 bases from J, and the germline ends sit 13 bases apart. The CDR3 spans 15 residues, from the cysteine through the phenylalanine. Just the 45-base CDR3 DNA is kept, in frame starting at base 1.